The present T cell receptor beta chain was sequenced within a study of T cell changes during pregnancy in multiple sclerosis. Data came from immunoSEQ multiplex PCR; TCRdb stores just in-frame clones and leaves some out. The table shows 50,000 or so clones, with about 90% occurring only once. Per the germline V gene, CDR1 is SGHRS and CDR2 is YFSETQ. The CDR3 contains 14 residues. Trimming cost V 0 bases and J 6 bases; bases outside gene matches: 4. This TCR was sampled from a female donor in good health, enrolled as a control in a pregnancy study. Sequencing used peripheral blood, obtained after pregnancy. This chain joins TRBV5-1 and TRBJ1-2; 8 bases line up with TRBD1. The CDR3 sequence: CASSLGGQVDGYTF. In DNA, the CDR3 is TGCGCCAGCAGCTTGGGGGGACAGGTAGATGGCTACACCTTC.